This T cell receptor (beta chain) was obtained from a study of PD-1 blockade in classical Hodgkin lymphoma. At the level of the study: Intravenous delivery of nivolumab at 3 mg/kg to patients occurred every 2 weeks. General study findings and limits: Complete responders matched newly diagnosed patients in baseline diversity. At baseline, newly diagnosed patients reportedly showed less TCR diversity than healthy donors.

This CDR3 is 16 amino acids long. The junction had 8 bases not matched to a gene; V was cut back by 0 bases and J by 6 bases. Germline V gene sequence: CDR1 LNHNV, CDR2 YYDKDF (reference sequence). The protocol was immunoSEQ multiplex PCR, while the TCRdb copy is restricted to in-frame clones and leaves out a portion. Of tens of thousands of clones in the sample, around three quarters are singletons; the top ten hold around 2.3%. Relapse after autologous stem cell transplantation occurred in every patient, and brentuximab vedotin exposure varied. Investigators isolated CD4+ T cells from thawed PBMCs through magnetic negative selection. As for this clone: Its antigen is undetermined.

The J gene is TRBJ1-3, the V gene TRBV15; TRBD1 matches at 7 bases. Sequenced material: CD4+ T cells from blood, taken at baseline. The receptor was isolated from a human donor with classical Hodgkin lymphoma. CDR3 loop: CATSRDYQGVENTIYF. The CDR3 bases are TGTGCCACCAGCAGAGATTACCAGGGGGTCGAAAACACCATATATTTT. Based on the CDR3 plus reference TRBV15 and TRBJ1-3, the full variable domain is DAMVIQNPRYQVTQFGKPVTLSCSQTLNHNVMYWYQQKSSQAPKLLFHYYDKDFNNEADTPDNFQSRRPNTSFCFLDIRSPGLGDTAMYLCATSRDYQGVENTIYFGEGSWLTVV.